The clone carrying this T cell receptor (beta chain) has ten or more counts. Its antigen remains unidentified. This sample is drawn from a study of T cells after yellow fever vaccination. General study results and limits: Boosting was followed by the reappearance of most primary-vaccination clones (approximately 95% CD4, roughly 90% CD8).

TCRdb re-called the 5' RACE reads through MiXCR, storing one row per CDR3 protein. Among approximately 300,000 distinct CDR3 sequences listed, around 6.8% were seen once. This CDR3 is 11 amino acids long. Trimming took off 5 bases at V and 10 bases at J, with 9 bases between the two ends. This TCR came from a man aged 18 to 35 who received the YFV17D yellow fever vaccine. This material consisted of PBMCs, taken more than 35 days after the first yellow fever vaccination. The chain is built from TRBV12-3 or TRBV12-4 and TRBJ2-1, with D perhaps TRBD2 (5 bases). Here the CDR3 DNA reads TGTGCCAGCAGTCCGGGGTGGGAGCAGTTCTTC. It yields the protein CASSPGWEQFF.